The present TCR beta chain was sequenced within a study of blood T cells in healthy people across ages. This CDR3 contains 14 residues. V lost 4 bases, J lost 6 bases, and 2 bases stayed unmatched. Remarks on this clonotype: Its target is not known.

The study, taken as a whole, reports: The fall in TCR beta diversity per million T cells was roughly linear with age. Correlation between TCR beta diversity and naive T cell percentage was strong.

A second PCR of roughly 7 to 11 cycles used a sample-barcoded 5' primer and a J-beta primer mix. MiXCR was run by TCRdb on the 5' RACE reads, yielding one entry per CDR3 protein. The repertoire holds about 830,000 distinct CDR3 sequences, 62% seen once, with 25% to 35% in the top ten. This sequence was found in a young man in good health. Material: blood. The gene calls are TRBV12-3 or TRBV12-4 and TRBJ2-2; 10 nucleotides agree with TRBD1. The CDR3, as DNA: TGTGCCAGCAGTTCTGGGACAGGGGCCGGGGAGCTGTTTTTT. Its protein is CASSSGTGAGELFF.